The next 16 T cell receptor beta chains were all read from a single sample in a study of blood T cell repertoires in COVID-19. TCRdb's table, derived via immunoSEQ multiplex PCR, lists solely in-frame clones and lacks some. The repertoire includes 200,000 to 250,000 clones, approximately 87% of them detected once, and roughly 6.2% sits in the top ten. Sequenced sample: peripheral blood. Receptor source: a man aged 55-75 years who had recovered from COVID-19.

V is TRBV7-3 and J is TRBJ2-3, with a weak D call TRBD2 (5 bases). CDR1 SGHTA and CDR2 FQGTGA come from the germline V gene. CDR3 length: 14 amino acids. The V end lost 3 bases, the J end lost 4 bases, and 11 bases lay between the germline ends. CDR3 amino acids: CASSLDSPPDTQYF. The CDR3 bases are TGTGCCAGCAGCTTGGACTCCCCGCCAGATACGCAGTATTTT.

The chain uses TRBV29-1 and TRBJ1-1; the D gene is possibly TRBD1 (6 bases). V was pared by 7 bases and J by 5 bases, with 20 bases between. In germline, CDR1 is SQVTM, CDR2 ANQGSEA. The CDR3 totals 14 residues. CDR3 nucleotides: TGCAGCGCCAACACAGGGTTAAAGAGAACTGAAGCTTTCTTT. Its translation: CSANTGLKRTEAFF.

The chain employs TRBV5-1 and TRBJ2-3, with a tentative D call TRBD1 (5 bases). The length of the CDR3 is 16 residues. V was trimmed by 0 bases and J by 4 bases, leaving 15 bases between them. Germline V gene lookup returns CDR1 SGHRS and CDR2 YFSETQ. CDR3 bases: TGCGCCAGCAGCTTGGCCAGTGGGCAGGGCCCAGATACGCAGTATTTT. Its translation is CASSLASGQGPDTQYF.

The gene calls are TRBV9 and TRBJ2-3; 11 nucleotides align to TRBD1. Trimming removed 0 bases from V and 1 base from J; junction bases left unmatched: 7. Germline CDR1 and CDR2: SGDLS and YYNGEE. The CDR3 runs 18 residues. CDR3 loop: CASSVGTGGVGGTDTQYF. DNA for the CDR3: TGTGCCAGCAGCGTAGGGACAGGGGGCGTTGGGGGCACAGATACGCAGTATTTT. The complete variable domain, with remaining parts taken from reference TRBV9 and TRBJ2-3, reads DSGVTQTPKHLITATGQRVTLRCSPRSGDLSVYWYQQSLDQGLQFLIQYYNGEERAKGNILERFSAQQFPDLHSELNLSSLELGDSALYFCASSVGTGGVGGTDTQYFGPGTRLTVL.

The J gene is TRBJ2-5, the V gene TRBV12-3 or TRBV12-4; no clear D. V lost 6 bases and J 5 bases, leaving 10 bases between the germline ends. This CDR3 has 12 amino acids. The CDR3 loop is CASSPRRETQYF. CDR3 DNA: TGTGCCAGCAGCCCTAGAAGGGAGACCCAGTACTTC.

The chain's CDR3 is CASPPLDKQETQYF. CDR3 DNA sequence: TGTGCCAGTCCGCCGCTGGACAAACAAGAGACCCAGTACTTC. V and J are TRBV6-5 and TRBJ2-5; possible D gene TRBD1, 5 bases. Trimming left V 9 bases short and J 2 bases short, with 16 bases between. Germline loops: CDR1 MNHEY, CDR2 SVGAGI. This CDR3 is 14 amino acids long.

The chain joins TRBV20-1 to TRBJ2-6; D perhaps matches TRBD1 (5 bases). The V end was cut by 3 bases, the J end by 0 bases, with 9 bases between. CDR3 size: 15 residues. CDR1 is DFQATT and CDR2 is SNEGSKA in the germline V gene (reference sequence). CDR3 region: CSASLQGSGANVLTF. CDR3 DNA sequence: TGCAGTGCTAGTCTTCAGGGCTCTGGGGCCAACGTCCTGACTTTC.

The rearrangement links TRBV7-3 to TRBJ2-3; D unresolved. The CDR3 has 12 amino acids. Trimming pared 5 bases from V and 7 bases from J, leaving 10 bases between. The germline V gene has CDR1 SGHTA and CDR2 FQGTGA. DNA for the CDR3: TGTGCCAGCAGCCCCAACCAGAATACGCAGTATTTT. Protein sequence: CASSPNQNTQYF. Using reference TRBV7-3 and TRBJ2-3 for the parts outside the CDR3, the full variable domain is GAGVSQTPSNKVTEKGKYVELRCDPISGHTALYWYRQSLGQGPEFLIYFQGTGAADDSGLPNDRFFAVRPEGSVSTLKIQRTERGDSAVYLCASSPNQNTQYFGPGTRLTVL.

The chain combines TRBV10-1 with TRBJ1-2, with 7 bases matching TRBD1. This CDR3 is built from 14 residues. Germline CDR1 is WNHNN and CDR2 is SYGVQD (reference sequence). V was clipped by 5 bases and J by 0 bases; unmatched bases: 3. DNA of the CDR3: TGCGCCAGCAGTTCGACAGGGCCTAACTATGGCTACACCTTC. Protein product: CASSSTGPNYGYTF.

This clone was recorded once. The chain has TRBV6-5 and TRBJ2-1, with unresolved D. V shed 7 bases and J shed 0 bases, with 13 bases lying between them. CDR3 size: 15 residues. Germline-derived CDR1 and CDR2 are MNHEY and SVGAGI. This CDR3 is CASKFGGRSYNEQFF. The CDR3, as DNA: TGTGCCAGCAAGTTCGGCGGCCGCTCCTACAATGAGCAGTTCTTC.

This clone showed up just once. V is TRBV3-1 (or the pseudogene TRBV3-2) and J is TRBJ1-2; 8 nucleotides line up with TRBD1. V gave up 3 bases and J gave up 7 bases; unmatched junction bases: 4. This CDR3 contains 13 residues. The germline CDR1 and CDR2 sequences are LGHDT and YNNKEL (reference sequence). The CDR3 nucleotides are TGTGCCAGCAGCCAGCAGGGGGCCGGTGGCTACACCTTC. As protein: CASSQQGAGGYTF.

The rearrangement uses TRBV25-1 and TRBJ1-5; the D is unclear. CDR3 length: 15 residues. CDR1 is MGHDK and CDR2 is SYGVNS in the germline V gene. V lost 2 bases and J lost 4, with 12 bases in between. The CDR3 DNA sequence: TGTGCCAGCAGTGAAAATAGAGCGCGTAATCAGCCCCAGCATTTT. It encodes CASSENRARNQPQHF. The variable domain in full, completed from reference TRBV25-1 and TRBJ1-5, reads EADIYQTPRYLVIGTGKKITLECSQTMGHDKMYWYQQDPGMELHLIHYSYGVNSTEKGDLSSESTVSRIRTEHFPLTLESARPSHTSQYLCASSENRARNQPQHFGDGTRLSIL.

The rearrangement joins TRBV5-1 to TRBJ2-3; D gene uncertain. Trimming removed 0 bases at V and 1 base at J, with 12 bases between. Germline CDR1 SGHRS, CDR2 YFSETQ. CDR3 length: 16 amino acids. CDR3 amino acids: CASSLARVGGTDTQYF. DNA for the CDR3: TGCGCCAGCAGCTTGGCCCGGGTCGGAGGCACAGATACGCAGTATTTT. Full variable domain (rest looked up from reference TRBV5-1 and TRBJ2-3): KAGVTQTPRYLIKTRGQQVTLSCSPISGHRSVSWYQQTPGQGLQFLFEYFSETQRNKGNFPGRFSGRQFSNSRSEMNVSTLELGDSALYLCASSLARVGGTDTQYFGPGTRLTVL.

The V and J genes are TRBV11-3 and TRBJ2-3; D is possibly TRBD2 (7 bases). Trimming stripped 2 bases from V and 2 bases from J, with 11 bases between. This CDR3 has 15 residues. Germline V gene data show CDR1 as SGHNT and CDR2 as YENEEA. CDR3 sequence: CASSLFGGLTDTQYF. For the CDR3, the DNA is TGTGCCAGCAGCTTATTCGGGGGGCTCACAGATACGCAGTATTTT.

This clone appeared a few times. This chain uses TRBV18 with TRBJ1-1; maybe TRBD1 (5 bases). Germline V gene lookup returns CDR1 KGHSH and CDR2 LQKENI. This CDR3 is built from 15 residues. V was clipped by 3 bases and J by 2 bases, with 13 bases between them. CDR3 sequence: CASSPTTWGNTEAFF. CDR3 DNA: TGTGCCAGCTCACCTACGACGTGGGGCAACACTGAAGCTTTCTTT.

The table lists this clone with a few counts. The J gene is TRBJ2-7, the V gene TRBV6-4; 12 positions match TRBD1. Germline CDR1 MRHNA, CDR2 SNTAGT. V shed 4 bases and J 1 base; nucleotides not matched to a gene: 5. The length of the CDR3 is 16 residues. CDR3 bases: TGTGCCAGCAGTGGGGACAGGGGGCGAGGGTCCTACGAGCAGTACTTC. It translates to CASSGDRGRGSYEQYF.